Following are 18 T cell receptor beta chains from one sample sequenced in a study of human T cells and chemical hapten exposure (dated by TCRdb to the early 2020s). Library preparation employed RACE. The reads were generated on a NextSeq 500. TCRdb trimmed public reads at Q25 via fastp, called clones via MiXCR and kept in-frame beta chains. CDR3 protein sequences are deduplicated, and each keeps its most common genes and DNA. This sample gives 65,000 to 100,000 distinct CDR3 sequences in total; less than 8% of them show up just once. Of the sample, 1% to 1.5% is held by the ten largest clones. Read against the paper, the sample's time point label means: patch test 2, 6 weeks after DPC sensitization. The treatment or condition tag for this specimen amounts to: therapeutic diphenylcyclopropenone sensitization with weekly scalp DPC. The sequenced sample was whole blood, obtained in connection with sensitization to the hapten diphenylcyclopropenone (DPC). These receptors were collected from a woman aged 25 to 39 with alopecia areata. Some clones in this sample may be carry-over from other donors' samples.

The table lists this clonotype with a few counts. This chain joins TRBV2 and TRBJ2-3; TRBD1 or TRBD2 may be the D gene (5 bases each). CDR3 size: 14 residues. Trimming took 6 bases from V and 1 from J, leaving 11 bases between them. The germline gives CDR1 SNHLY, CDR2 FYNNEI. The DNA of the CDR3 is TGTGCCAGCAGAAATCAGGGACGCACAGATACGCAGTATTTT. Its translation is CASRNQGRTDTQYF.

This clonotype has a count of ten or more. The chain recombines TRBV25-1 with TRBJ2-2; TRBD2 matches 12 bases. V gave up 4 bases and J gave up 6 bases; unmatched junction bases: 3. This CDR3 is 15 amino acids long. The germline CDR1 and CDR2 sequences are MGHDK and SYGVNS. CDR3 nucleotides: TGTGCCAGCAGTGCCCTAGCGGGGGGGCCCGGGGAGCTGTTTTTT. This encodes CASSALAGGPGELFF.

This clonotype has ten or more counts. This sequence joins TRBV10-3 and TRBJ2-5; 10 bases align to TRBD2. J gave up 1 base and V 0 bases, and 5 bases lay outside the gene matches. Per germline, CDR1 ENHRY and CDR2 SYGVKD. This CDR3 has 17 residues. The CDR3 DNA follows: TGTGCCATCAGTGAGTCCAGAGCGGGGGGGGTCCAAGAGACCCAGTACTTC. It codes for CAISESRAGGVQETQYF.

To note about this clonotype: A much larger clone differs by one base, so this may be a read error. The chain combines TRBV7-6 with TRBJ2-3; the D gene is possibly TRBD1 (5 bases). Looked up from germline, CDR1 is SGHVS and CDR2 is FNYEAQ. The CDR3 runs to 15 residues. V shed 4 bases and J shed 4 bases, with 15 bases lying between them. The chain's CDR3 is CASSYSWGGADTQYF. In nucleotides, the CDR3 is TGTGCCAGCAGCTATAGCTGGGGCGGCGCAGATACGCAGTATTTT.

In this sample, this clonotype turned up once. The chain carries TRBV7-7 and TRBJ2-3, with no clear D. Germline assignment: CDR1 SSHAT and CDR2 FNYEAQ (reference sequence). V was trimmed by 5 bases and J by 2 bases, leaving 5 bases between them. The CDR3 loop spans 12 amino acids. CDR3 region: CASSPDTDTQYF. The CDR3 nucleotides are TGTGCCAGCAGCCCGGACACAGATACGCAGTATTTT.

This clonotype appeared many times. The V gene is TRBV7-2, the J gene TRBJ1-1; tentative D call: TRBD1 (6 bases). The CDR3 is 14 residues long. Looked up from germline, CDR1 is SGHTA and CDR2 is FQGNSA. Between the trimmed V and J ends, which lost 5 bases and 4 bases, there was a span of 14 bases. CDR3 loop: CASSRYQGSTEAFF. The CDR3 DNA follows: TGTGCCAGCAGCAGGTACCAGGGGAGCACTGAAGCTTTCTTT. Full variable domain (outside the CDR3, taken from reference TRBV7-2 and TRBJ1-1): GAGVSQSPSNKVTEKGKDVELRCDPISGHTALYWYRQSLGQGLEFLIYFQGNSAPDKSGLPSDRFSAERTGGSVSTLTIQRTQQEDSAVYLCASSRYQGSTEAFFGQGTRLTVV.

To note about this clonotype: Just one base apart from a much larger clone, this may be a read error. The genes are TRBV7-2 and TRBJ2-3, with D possibly being TRBD2 (5 bases). The CDR3 extends over 15 amino acids. Trimming removed 5 bases from V and 2 bases from J, with 14 bases in between. Per germline, CDR1 SGHTA and CDR2 FQGNSA. CDR3 bases: TGTGCCAGCAGCCTGCACGGGATCATCACAGATACGCAGTATTTT. Its protein product is CASSLHGIITDTQYF.

The chain couples TRBV7-8 to TRBJ1-2; D not resolved. The CDR3 has 15 amino acids. Per germline, CDR1 SGHVS and CDR2 FQNEAQ. Trimming left V 0 bases short and J 3 bases short, with 11 bases between. Here the CDR3 reads CASSLAFGPDYGYTF. The CDR3, as DNA: TGTGCCAGCAGCTTAGCGTTCGGACCGGACTATGGCTACACCTTC.

This clonotype was detected many times. The chain carries TRBV18 and TRBJ1-5; unclear D gene. This CDR3 has 13 amino acids. Germline V gene lookup returns CDR1 KGHSH and CDR2 LQKENI. With 1 base removed from V and 8 bases from J, the gap between germline ends came to 9 bases. The CDR3 DNA sequence: TGTGCCAGCTCACCACAAACCGCCGAGCCCCAGCATTTT. This sequence encodes CASSPQTAEPQHF.

In its sample, this clonotype was seen a few times. The chain recombines TRBV20-1 with TRBJ1-4, with D perhaps matching TRBD1 (6 bases). The CDR3 length is 13 residues. From germline, CDR1 is DFQATT and CDR2 SNEGSKA (reference sequence). Deletions cut 7 bases from V and 3 bases from J, with 12 bases between. CDR3 DNA: TGCAGTGGCCTCCCAGGGGCTAATGAAAAACTGTTTTTT. It encodes CSGLPGANEKLFF.

This clonotype has a count of ten or more. V and J are TRBV24-1 and TRBJ2-2; D may correspond to TRBD1 or TRBD2 (5 bases each). Trimming cost V 9 bases and J 6 bases, with 10 bases left between them. Germline CDR1 and CDR2: KGHDR and SFDVKD. The CDR3 is made up of 12 amino acids. The CDR3 loop is CATGGSAGELFF. Written as DNA, the CDR3 is TGTGCCACCGGGGGTTCTGCCGGGGAGCTGTTTTTT.

This clonotype was counted many times. The J gene is TRBJ2-7, the V gene TRBV29-1; 8 bases agree with TRBD1. With V trimmed by 5 bases and J by 6 bases, 6 bases remained unmatched. Germline loops: CDR1 SQVTM, CDR2 ANQGSEA. This CDR3 spans 12 amino acids. This CDR3 reads CSVSGQGSEQYF. In nucleotides, the CDR3 is TGCAGCGTTTCCGGACAGGGATCCGAGCAGTACTTC.

Ten or more counts support this clonotype. J is TRBJ1-6 and V is TRBV6-5; D is undetermined. The CDR3 sequence is 15 residues long. V lost 5 bases and J 0 bases, leaving 8 bases between the germline ends. The V gene's germline CDR1 is MNHEY and CDR2 SVGAGI. CDR3 loop: CASSRMSSYNSPLHF. CDR3 DNA: TGTGCCAGCAGTCGGATGAGCTCCTATAATTCACCCCTCCACTTT.

This clonotype appeared a few times. This chain uses TRBV30 with TRBJ1-6, with 7 bases aligning to TRBD1. In germline, CDR1 is GTSNPN, CDR2 SVGIG (reference sequence). The CDR3 runs to 19 residues. V was pared by 3 bases and J by 0 bases, with 14 bases of the junction left unmatched. The CDR3: CAWRSGQIDYISYNSPLHF. For the CDR3, the DNA is TGTGCCTGGAGGTCGGGACAGATTGATTATATCTCCTATAATTCACCCCTCCACTTT.

The chain employs TRBV7-9 and TRBJ2-3; tentative D call: TRBD2 (5 bases). Germline V lookup: CDR1 SEHNR, CDR2 FQNEAQ (reference sequence). This CDR3 has 17 amino acids. V dropped 5 bases and J dropped 1 base, with 19 bases sitting between them. CDR3 DNA sequence: TGTGCCAGCAGCCCTCTGCTAATACTAGACGGCACAGATACGCAGTATTTT. Translated, it gives CASSPLLILDGTDTQYF.

The rearrangement joins TRBV20-1 to TRBJ2-5, with TRBD2 identical over 10 bases. From germline, CDR1 is DFQATT and CDR2 SNEGSKA (reference sequence). V lost 5 bases to trimming and J lost 4 bases; unmatched junction nucleotides: 7. The CDR3 runs to 14 residues. Written as DNA, the CDR3 is TGCAGTGCTCGAAGCGGGGGGGCCTTAGAGACCCAGTACTTC. As protein: CSARSGGALETQYF.

At least ten counts were recorded for this clonotype. The V and J genes are TRBV7-9 and TRBJ2-3; 9 bases are a match to TRBD1. This CDR3 comprises 16 residues. J was trimmed by 1 base and V by 5 bases; bases with no gene match: 7. Germline V CDR1 and CDR2: SEHNR, FQNEAQ (reference sequence). CDR3 in DNA: TGTGCCAGCAGCGCGGGACAGGGTGGGGGCACAGATACGCAGTATTTT. Encoded protein: CASSAGQGGGTDTQYF.

This clonotype has ten or more counts. The V gene is TRBV27, the J gene TRBJ1-5; D remains ambiguous. CDR1 MNHEY and CDR2 SMNVEV come from the germline V gene (reference sequence). Between the trimmed V and J ends, which lost 2 bases and 6 bases, there was a span of 8 bases. The CDR3 is made up of 13 amino acids. This chain's CDR3 is CASSLTVAQPQHF. CDR3 nucleotide sequence: TGTGCCAGCAGTTTAACGGTTGCTCAGCCCCAGCATTTT.